These 29 T cell receptor beta chains were all obtained from the same sample, sequenced in a study of CD8+ T cells in alopecia areata. Treatment: oral pan-JAK inhibitor, 5-10 mg twice daily. Extraction of RNA preceded its reverse transcription into cDNA, which served as the sequencing template. TCRdb's copy holds only in-frame clones and misses some; the assay was immunoSEQ multiplex PCR. Among about 210,000 clones, roughly 64% were seen once, and the ten largest hold about 4.2%. The source material was CD4+ T cells sorted from blood, sampled at week 4, from a patient treated with tofacitinib. The receptors shown here come from a human donor with alopecia areata.

This clone showed up just a few times. The chain links TRBV5-6 to TRBJ2-4; tentatively, D is TRBD1 (5 bases). The CDR3 covers 15 residues. Germline V gene data show CDR1 as SGHDT and CDR2 as YYEEEE. V dropped 4 bases and J dropped 2 bases, with 13 bases sitting between them. The DNA for the CDR3 is TGTGCCAGCAGCCATCAGGGTAAAACCAAAAACATTCAGTACTTC. Amino acid sequence: CASSHQGKTKNIQYF.

This clone was counted a few times. The chain recombines TRBV6-5 with TRBJ1-2; D gene unclear. CDR3 length: 11 amino acids. Trimming took 6 bases from V and 4 from J, leaving 6 bases between them. The germline gives CDR1 MNHEY, CDR2 SVGAGI. This CDR3 is CASRSSYGYTF. The CDR3, as DNA: TGTGCCAGCAGATCTAGCTATGGCTACACCTTC.

The chain employs TRBV5-4 and TRBJ2-5; D possibly corresponds to TRBD1 (5 bases). Germline CDR1 is SGHNT and CDR2 is YYREEE (reference sequence). V was clipped by 1 base and J by 2 bases, with 15 bases between them. This CDR3 spans 16 amino acids. CDR3 residues: CASSLPQGLPQETQYF. CDR3 DNA sequence: TGTGCCAGCAGCTTGCCCCAGGGCCTTCCGCAAGAGACCCAGTACTTC. Together with reference TRBV5-4 and TRBJ2-5, the CDR3 gives the full variable domain: ETGVTQSPTHLIKTRGQQVTLRCSSQSGHNTVSWYQQALGQGPQFIFQYYREEENGRGNFPPRFSGLQFPNYSSELNVNALELDDSALYLCASSLPQGLPQETQYFGPGTRLLVL.

The V and J genes are TRBV5-4 and TRBJ2-3; D gene ambiguous. Germline CDR1 and CDR2: SGHNT and YYREEE (reference sequence). There are 14 residues in the CDR3. Between the trimmed V and J ends, which lost 3 bases and 0 bases, there was a span of 8 bases. Here the CDR3 DNA reads TGTGCCAGCAGCTCCACTGACAGCACAGATACGCAGTATTTT. The encoded protein is CASSSTDSTDTQYF.

The V gene is TRBV29-1, the J gene TRBJ2-1; TRBD2 aligns across 7 bases. This CDR3 region has 14 residues. J was trimmed by 9 bases and V by 4 bases; bases with no gene match: 12. Germline V CDR1 and CDR2: SQVTM, ANQGSEA. The CDR3 protein is CSVGRTSGGGEQFF. For the CDR3, the DNA is TGCAGCGTTGGGCGGACATCTGGCGGGGGTGAGCAGTTCTTC.

This rearrangement joins TRBV5-1 to TRBJ2-3; TRBD1 matches 8 bases. The germline V gene encodes CDR1 SGHRS and CDR2 YFSETQ. The CDR3 contains 16 residues. The ends lost 3 bases at V and 10 bases at J; junction bases unmatched: 16. Here the CDR3 reads CASSSSGGLPTGAQYF. The CDR3 DNA follows: TGCGCCAGCAGCTCCTCAGGGGGCCTACCCACAGGAGCGCAGTATTTT.

The chain couples TRBV6-5 to TRBJ1-1; 9 bases are a match to TRBD1. J was trimmed by 7 bases and V by 6 bases; bases with no gene match: 6. The germline V gene has CDR1 MNHEY and CDR2 SVGAGI. This CDR3 region has 13 residues. The CDR3 DNA reads as TGTGCCAGCAGGGAAACAGGGGGCGGTGAAGCTTTCTTT. It translates to CASRETGGGEAFF.

The chain is built from TRBV29-1 and TRBJ1-2, with D uncertain. V lost 5 bases, J lost 0 bases, and 10 bases lay in between. CDR1 and CDR2 (germline): SQVTM, ANQGSEA. This CDR3 has 13 amino acids. CDR3 residues: CSVRPISNYGYTF. The DNA for the CDR3 is TGCAGCGTTCGGCCAATATCTAACTATGGCTACACCTTC.

This chain links TRBV18 with TRBJ1-6; D is unclear. The V end lost 3 bases, the J end lost 11 bases, and 14 bases lay between the germline ends. CDR1 and CDR2 from the germline V gene are KGHSH and LQKENI. The CDR3 consists of 14 residues. Here the CDR3 reads CASSPSRSEAPLHF. The CDR3 DNA reads TGTGCCAGCTCACCTAGCAGGTCTGAGGCACCCCTCCACTTT.

The V and J genes are TRBV7-2 and TRBJ2-7; D call uncertain. CDR3 size: 15 residues. V lost 2 bases, J lost 6 bases, and 17 bases lay in between. The germline CDR1 and CDR2 sequences are SGHTA and FQGNSA. CDR3 residues: CASSLSPARTGEQYF. CDR3 nucleotide sequence: TGTGCCAGCAGCTTATCCCCCGCCCGTACGGGCGAGCAGTACTTC.

This sequence joins TRBV7-6 and TRBJ1-3; weak D call: TRBD1 (5 bases). This CDR3 is built from 18 residues. The V gene lost 0 bases and the J gene lost 0 bases, with 15 bases spanning the gap. Germline lookup yields CDR1 SGHVS and CDR2 FNYEAQ. CDR3 region: CASSLAGTASISGNTIYF. The CDR3 coding sequence is TGTGCCAGCAGCTTAGCTGGGACGGCCTCGATCTCTGGAAACACCATATATTTT.

The table lists this clone with a few counts. The chain is built from TRBV7-9 and TRBJ2-1; no clear D. The CDR3 contains 11 residues. Looked up from germline, CDR1 is SEHNR and CDR2 is FQNEAQ (reference sequence). The V and J ends lost 4 bases and 9 bases respectively, with 7 bases between them. The CDR3 spells CASSSYAEQFF. The CDR3 bases are TGTGCCAGCAGCTCCTATGCTGAGCAGTTCTTC.

The chain links TRBV10-3 to TRBJ1-6; 7 bases are shared with TRBD1. In germline, CDR1 is ENHRY, CDR2 SYGVKD. The CDR3 sequence is 17 residues long. V lost 6 bases, J lost 5 bases, and 13 bases stayed unmatched. This CDR3 reads CAISVVPGGQHNSPLHF. The CDR3 DNA follows: TGTGCCATCAGCGTGGTCCCAGGGGGACAGCATAATTCACCCCTCCACTTT.

J is TRBJ2-3 and V is TRBV19, with a weak D call TRBD1 (5 bases). Trimming cost V 7 bases and J 8 bases, with 10 bases left between them. This CDR3 has 11 amino acids. CDR1 is LNHDA and CDR2 is SQIVND in the germline V gene (reference sequence). As DNA, the CDR3 is TGTGCCAGTACCAGGGATGGTACGCAGTATTTT. Amino acids: CASTRDGTQYF.

The chain combines TRBV9 with TRBJ1-3; D not certain. CDR1 is SGDLS and CDR2 is YYNGEE in the germline V gene. This CDR3 spans 14 amino acids. Trimming removed 7 bases from V and 1 base from J, with 12 bases in between. The CDR3 DNA sequence: TGTGCCAGCGGCCCGAGGAGTTCTGGAAACACCATATATTTT. Its translation is CASGPRSSGNTIYF.

The genes are TRBV2 and TRBJ2-2; 11 nucleotides align to TRBD1. Trimming cost V 6 bases and J 0 bases; bases outside gene matches: 3. CDR3 length equals 16 residues. CDR1 and CDR2 from the germline V gene are SNHLY and FYNNEI. The CDR3 here is CASSGQGAPNTGELFF. The CDR3 nucleotides read TGTGCCAGCAGCGGACAGGGGGCGCCGAACACCGGGGAGCTGTTTTTT.

This clone was seen only once. The chain joins TRBV10-2 to TRBJ1-1, with D possibly matching TRBD1 (5 bases). CDR1 and CDR2 (germline): WSHSY, SAAADI. Between the trimmed V and J ends, which lost 8 bases and 5 bases, there was a span of 18 bases. The CDR3 is 14 residues long. CDR3 amino acids: CASCPGLRGTEAFF. CDR3 in DNA: TGCGCCAGCTGTCCGGGACTGAGGGGAACTGAAGCTTTCTTT.

This chain joins TRBV4-1 and TRBJ2-1, with 12 nucleotides matching TRBD1. Trimming took 2 bases from V and 8 from J; bases not matched to a gene: 7. The CDR3 has 16 residues. Germline CDR1 and CDR2: MGHRA and YSYEKL. CDR3 residues: CASSQSGTGGFDEQFF. CDR3 DNA: TGCGCCAGCAGCCAATCCGGGACAGGGGGCTTCGATGAGCAGTTCTTC.

This clone is a singleton in its sample. The chain joins TRBV10-3 to TRBJ1-2; the match to TRBD1 covers 7 bases. Germline V gene sequence: CDR1 ENHRY, CDR2 SYGVKD. The CDR3 loop spans 14 amino acids. V lost 9 bases to trimming and J lost 0 bases; unmatched junction nucleotides: 7. The CDR3 region is CAIESRGTNYGYTF. In DNA form, the CDR3 reads TGTGCCATAGAATCCAGGGGGACTAACTATGGCTACACCTTC.

This chain links TRBV30 with TRBJ2-3; possible D gene TRBD1, 6 bases. The CDR3 runs to 16 residues. Deletions cut 1 base from V and 0 bases from J, with 14 bases between. Germline V gives CDR1 GTSNPN, CDR2 SVGIG (reference sequence). The CDR3 sequence is CAWSAAGTISTDTQYF. As DNA, the CDR3 is TGTGCCTGGAGTGCCGCCGGGACAATTAGCACAGATACGCAGTATTTT.

The chain is built from TRBV7-2 and TRBJ1-2; D gene unclear. The CDR3 covers 12 residues. Germline CDR1 and CDR2: SGHTA and FQGNSA. The ends were cut back, 5 bases at V and 8 bases at J, with 12 bases in the middle. The CDR3 DNA reads TGTGCCAGCAGCCTGGGCCTGGGGGGCTACACCTTC. This sequence encodes CASSLGLGGYTF.

This chain joins TRBV5-6 and TRBJ1-1; D is uncertain. There are 13 residues in the CDR3. Germline lookup yields CDR1 SGHDT and CDR2 YYEEEE. V dropped 4 bases and J dropped 1 base, with 8 bases sitting between them. As DNA, the CDR3 is TGTGCCAGCAGCCCCTACTGGAACACTGAAGCTTTCTTT. The encoded protein is CASSPYWNTEAFF.

The chain combines TRBV7-2 with TRBJ2-1; D is unclear. Germline CDR1 SGHTA, CDR2 FQGNSA. The CDR3 extends over 13 amino acids. Trimming shortened V by 5 bases and J by 10 bases, and 15 bases separated the two germline ends. CDR3 sequence: CASSLSSGLEQFF. CDR3 DNA sequence: TGTGCCAGCAGCCTAAGCAGTGGGCTGGAGCAGTTCTTC.

The genes are TRBV4-2 and TRBJ2-1; D not resolved. CDR3 length: 15 amino acids. V was cut by 6 bases and J by 0 bases, with 12 bases left in between. CDR1 is LGHNA, CDR2 YNFKEQ, per germline. The CDR3 loop reads CASSQPRSSYNEQFF. Written as DNA, the CDR3 is TGTGCCAGCAGTCAACCGCGGAGCTCCTACAATGAGCAGTTCTTC.

Details on this clone: This sample also contains other DNA sequences that code for the same CDR3. The genes are TRBV30 and TRBJ1-5, with TRBD1 as a possible D gene (5 bases). The germline gives CDR1 GTSNPN, CDR2 SVGIG (reference sequence). The CDR3 has 13 residues. Between the trimmed V and J ends, which lost 0 bases and 4 bases, there was a span of 7 bases. The DNA of the CDR3 is TGTGCCTGGAGTGTCGGGGGGAATCAGCCCCAGCATTTT. This translates into CAWSVGGNQPQHF.

The genes are TRBV7-8 and TRBJ1-2; D call uncertain. V lost 1 base, J lost 4 bases, and 7 bases lay in between. CDR1 is SGHVS, CDR2 FQNEAQ, per germline. CDR3 length: 13 residues. The DNA for the CDR3 is TGTGCCAGCAGCTTAGAGATGGGCTATGGCTACACCTTC. Its translation is CASSLEMGYGYTF.

The rearrangement joins TRBV11-2 to TRBJ2-7; D not certain. This CDR3 comprises 12 residues. Trimming removed 5 bases from V and 0 bases from J, with 5 bases in between. The V gene's germline CDR1 is SGHAT and CDR2 FQNNGV. CDR3 sequence reads: CASSKGSYEQYF. The CDR3 DNA is TGTGCCAGCAGCAAGGGCTCCTACGAGCAGTACTTC.

The chain uses TRBV15 and TRBJ2-1; D possibly uses TRBD1 or TRBD2 (6 bases each). Trimming pared 1 base from V and 0 bases from J, leaving 19 bases between. The CDR3 has 19 amino acids. From germline, CDR1 is LNHNV and CDR2 YYDKDF (reference sequence). The CDR3 protein is CATSRGLPGAPSSYNEQFF. The CDR3 bases are TGTGCCACCAGCAGAGGTTTACCGGGGGCACCCTCCTCCTACAATGAGCAGTTCTTC.

The CDR3 bases are TGTGCCATCAGCGCCAGCGGGTGGGAGACCCAGTACTTC. Amino acids: CAISASGWETQYF. The chain employs TRBV10-3 and TRBJ2-5; perhaps TRBD2 as D (6 bases). V gave up 6 bases and J gave up 5 bases, with 13 bases separating them. The CDR3 covers 13 residues. Per the germline V gene, CDR1 is ENHRY and CDR2 is SYGVKD.